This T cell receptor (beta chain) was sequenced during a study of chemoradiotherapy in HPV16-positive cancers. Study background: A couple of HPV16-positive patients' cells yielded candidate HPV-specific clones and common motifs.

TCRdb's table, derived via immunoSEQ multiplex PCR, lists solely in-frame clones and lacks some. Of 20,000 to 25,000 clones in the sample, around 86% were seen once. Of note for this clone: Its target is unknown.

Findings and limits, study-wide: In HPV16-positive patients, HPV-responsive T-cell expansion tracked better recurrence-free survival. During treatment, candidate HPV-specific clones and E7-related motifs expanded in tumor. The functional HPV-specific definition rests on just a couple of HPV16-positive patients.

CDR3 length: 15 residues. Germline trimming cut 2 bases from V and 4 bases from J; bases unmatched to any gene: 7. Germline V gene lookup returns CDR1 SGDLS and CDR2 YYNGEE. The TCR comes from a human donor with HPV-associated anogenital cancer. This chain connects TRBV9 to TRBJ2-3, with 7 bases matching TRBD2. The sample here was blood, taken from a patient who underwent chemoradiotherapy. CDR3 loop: CASSVRGSKSDTQYF. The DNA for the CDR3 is TGTGCCAGCAGCGTCCGCGGGAGTAAATCAGATACGCAGTATTTT.